This TCR beta chain was retrieved from a study of T cell responses to AZD1222 COVID-19 vaccine (dated by TCRdb to the early 2020s). Regarding the research as a whole: TCR sequencing was performed for roughly 250 trial participants, of whom around 210 were given two doses of AZD1222 and some 25 were given two doses of MenACWY control vaccine. Trial participants were enrolled into age subgroups of 18-55, 56-69 and 70-plus years, which contained around 140, 26 and 57 TCR-sequenced participants, respectively. General conclusions and limits of the study: Reportedly, close to half of the unique spike-specific TCRs recognized epitopes lying outside the regions that are mutated in the B.1.351 and B.1.1.7 variants. Conclusions about previously exposed vaccinees were limited because only a handful of AZD1222 recipients were SARS-CoV-2 seropositive at baseline. The whole spike protein was spanned by vaccine-associated CD4 TCRs, and dominant responses were seen in regions 160-218 and 743-854. After two AZD1222 doses, spike-specific TCR breadth and depth were significantly higher than at day 0 and than in MenACWY recipients. Participants were mostly white British, with more females than males. The authors suggested clonal diversity may have been underestimated. In the small 56-69-year group, the increase in depth fell short of significance, most likely because of low power. Because no day 14 peak-response samples were available, the repertoires could be characterized only after the peak T cell response.

The CDR3 regions of human TCRbeta chains were analyzed by immunosequencing. Turning to the authors' computational methods: Repertoire TCRs were matched against a reference library of SARS-CoV-2-specific TCRs generated with the MIRA antigen-specificity platform. Breadth was defined as the fraction of unique TCRs that were SARS-CoV-2-associated. Depth was defined as the fraction of total T cells that were SARS-CoV-2-associated. Each spike-specific TCR was assigned to its reactive spike region and to a CD4 or CD8 class using the MIRA data. Log10-transformed breadth and depth values were compared by one-way ANOVA with Sidak's multiple comparisons tests. TCRdb obtained this table from immuneACCESS and retained in-frame rearrangements with V and J assigned. These tables miss some clones; where compared with another copy, unresolved V genes account for less than half of the shortfall, and the remainder is unexplained. V and J calls and clone size are those listed in that table; D and trimming were worked out from the DNA. A total of approximately 150,000 clones appear in this sample, roughly 88% of them only once. 4.3% of the sample is in the top ten clones.

As for this clone: What antigen it recognizes has not been identified. Within one base of it there is no much larger clone, and no base qualities were kept.

What the time point label conveys for this sample: about 28 days (+/-7) after the second vaccine dose. AZD1222 recipients given second doses at about 4 weeks or at about 12 weeks were pooled, since spike-specific TCR depth and breadth were not found to differ between the two schedules. Vaccinee samples were obtained from the UK trials COV001 and COV002, which included a single-blind randomized controlled phase 2/3 trial of AZD1222 (ChAdOx1 nCoV-19) in healthy adults. For TCRbeta chain sequencing, PBMC samples were collected from trial participants at day 0 and at day 28 after the second dose. Taken from the germline V gene, the CDR1 and CDR2 loops are MGHDK and SYGVNS. Inclusive of the bounding cysteine and phenylalanine, the CDR3 is 14 residues long. Only CDR3 DNA is held: 42 bases, read in frame from base 1. Trimming takes 7 bases off V and 3 bases off J; junction bases not matched to a gene: 7.

The sample consisted of peripheral blood, taken 28 days after the second AZD1222 dose. This receptor was identified in an adult who received the AZD1222 COVID-19 vaccine. The V and J segments used are TRBV25-1 and TRBJ2-7; TRBD1 lines up with 9 middle nucleotides. The CDR3 has the sequence CASNKGQGFYEQYF. The DNA sequence is given as TGTGCCAGCAATAAGGGACAGGGCTTCTACGAGCAGTACTTC.